Shown below are 11 T cell receptor beta chains from a single sample sequenced in a study of T cell responses to AZD1222 COVID-19 vaccine (dated by TCRdb to 2020 to 2022). Library method: the immunoSEQ multiplex PCR assay. Held by TCRdb, this immuneACCESS table contains in-frame sequences only and omits some clones. Under half of the omission traces to an unresolved V gene where checked; the cause of the rest is unknown. The sample table records 90,000 to 110,000 clones; about nine tenths of these occur just once. The ten top clones hold approximately 5% of the sample. The time point label, read with the paper, signifies: baseline before first vaccination. Sequencing was performed on peripheral blood, taken on day 0 of AZD1222 vaccination. The receptors here all came from an adult in good health.

The chain carries TRBV18 and TRBJ2-7, with a tentative D call TRBD1 (6 bases). V was trimmed by 1 base and J by 2 bases, leaving 12 bases between them. The length of the CDR3 is 15 residues. Germline V lookup: CDR1 KGHSH, CDR2 LQKENI. CDR3 protein: CASSPQSTGPYEQYF. The CDR3 DNA reads as TGTGCCAGCTCACCACAAAGTACAGGGCCCTACGAGCAGTACTTC.

V and J are TRBV5-1 and TRBJ1-2, with D tentatively TRBD1 (6 bases). The germline V gene has CDR1 SGHRS and CDR2 YFSETQ. With 7 bases removed from V and 8 bases from J, the gap between germline ends came to 12 bases. This CDR3 has 11 residues. CDR3 nucleotide sequence: TGCGCCAGCCAGGACAGTGTCGGCTACACCTTC. It translates to CASQDSVGYTF. The entire variable domain, with the rest obtained from reference TRBV5-1 and TRBJ1-2, is as follows: KAGVTQTPRYLIKTRGQQVTLSCSPISGHRSVSWYQQTPGQGLQFLFEYFSETQRNKGNFPGRFSGRQFSNSRSEMNVSTLELGDSALYLCASQDSVGYTFGSGTRLTVV.

The chain uses TRBV19 and TRBJ1-1, with a tentative D call TRBD1 (5 bases). V was shortened by 7 bases and J by 2 bases, with 17 bases between the two germline ends. CDR3 size: 15 residues. Germline CDR1 is LNHDA and CDR2 is SQIVND (reference sequence). The CDR3 DNA reads TGTGCCAGTACCTCCAGGGAGACGAGTAACACTGAAGCTTTCTTT. Encoded protein: CASTSRETSNTEAFF.

V is TRBV19 and J is TRBJ1-5; a possible D gene is TRBD1 (6 bases). V shed 5 bases and J shed 2 bases, with 16 bases lying between them. The CDR3 runs 16 residues. The germline CDR1 and CDR2 sequences are LNHDA and SQIVND (reference sequence). The CDR3 DNA is TGTGCCAGTAGTTCACAACAGGGAGATGGCAATCAGCCCCAGCATTTT. As protein: CASSSQQGDGNQPQHF.

This clone was observed a single time. The rearrangement joins TRBV5-6 to TRBJ1-1; D ambiguous. The CDR3 totals 13 residues. Germline CDR1 and CDR2: SGHDT and YYEEEE. V lost 2 bases, J lost 1 base, and 6 bases lay in between. CDR3 loop: CASSLLGNTEAFF. The CDR3, as DNA: TGTGCCAGCAGCTTACTAGGGAACACTGAAGCTTTCTTT.

This chain uses TRBV25-1 with TRBJ1-2; 9 bases match TRBD1. CDR1 and CDR2 (germline): MGHDK, SYGVNS. The CDR3 runs 14 residues. Trimming at V came to 4 bases and at J to 6 bases, leaving 6 bases not matched to a gene. CDR3 loop: CASSGTGAGDGYTF. The CDR3 nucleotides are TGTGCCAGCAGTGGGACAGGGGCGGGAGATGGCTACACCTTC.

This chain uses TRBV5-1 with TRBJ1-1; 10 positions match TRBD1. Germline V CDR1 and CDR2: SGHRS, YFSETQ. The trim removed 3 bases at V and 4 bases at J, leaving 6 bases unmatched. The CDR3 spans 15 residues. The CDR3 DNA reads as TGCGCCAGCAGCTCCGGACAGGGGGGTGTCACTGAAGCTTTCTTT. It is translated as CASSSGQGGVTEAFF.

This chain uses TRBV5-8 with TRBJ1-4; TRBD1 might be the D (6 bases). The CDR3 spans 13 residues. Germline V gives CDR1 SGHTS, CDR2 YDEGEE. Trimming removed 0 bases from V and 8 bases from J, with 8 bases in between. CDR3 sequence (DNA): TGTGCCAGCAGCTTGGCAGGGGACGAAAAACTGTTTTTT. Amino acid sequence: CASSLAGDEKLFF.

This rearrangement joins TRBV30 to TRBJ1-1, with 7 bases fitting TRBD1. There are 13 residues in the CDR3. V shed 0 bases and J 3 bases; nucleotides not matched to a gene: 1. Germline V CDR1 and CDR2: GTSNPN, SVGIG (reference sequence). The CDR3 DNA sequence: TGTGCCTGGAGTGTACAGGGGTACACTGAAGCTTTCTTT. This encodes CAWSVQGYTEAFF. Full variable domain (missing parts from reference TRBV30 and TRBJ1-1): SQTIHQWPATLVQPVGSPLSLECTVEGTSNPNLYWYRQAAGRGLQLLFYSVGIGQISSEVPQNLSASRPQDRQFILSSKKLLLSDSGFYLCAWSVQGYTEAFFGQGTRLTVV.

V and J are TRBV28 and TRBJ2-5, with D maybe TRBD2 (6 bases). This CDR3 contains 18 residues. Per the germline V gene, CDR1 is MDHEN and CDR2 is SYDVKM. Between the trimmed V and J ends, which lost 6 bases and 0 bases, there was a span of 23 bases. DNA of the CDR3: TGTGCCAGCAGCCCGATTCGCGGGATCCAACCTTACCAAGAGACCCAGTACTTC. It encodes CASSPIRGIQPYQETQYF.

Concerning this clone: The sample carries other DNA sequences with the same CDR3. The genes are TRBV19 and TRBJ1-3, with unresolved D. The V gene's germline CDR1 is LNHDA and CDR2 SQIVND (reference sequence). The CDR3 consists of 14 residues. V gave up 1 base and J gave up 2 bases, with 6 bases separating them. The CDR3 DNA reads as TGTGCCAGTAGTATAGGGACGGCTGGAAACACCATATATTTT. It yields the protein CASSIGTAGNTIYF. Filled out from reference TRBV19 and TRBJ1-3, the complete variable domain reads DGGITQSPKYLFRKEGQNVTLSCEQNLNHDAMYWYRQDPGQGLRLIYYSQIVNDFQKGDIAEGYSVSREKKESFPLTVTSAQKNPTAFYLCASSIGTAGNTIYFGEGSWLTVV.